This T cell receptor beta chain emerged from a study of blood T cells in healthy people across ages. General study points: The study could not conclusively compare naive and antigen-experienced cells, given its unsorted PBMCs.

It was around 10 milliliters of peripheral blood that were drawn from each donor. In this sample, this clonotype turned up a few times. What it binds is not known. PCR was performed a second time for about 6 to 12 cycles using a sample-barcoded 5' primer and a J-beta primer mix. TCRdb re-derived calls from the 5' RACE reads in MiXCR, one entry per CDR3 protein. The data hold 800,000 to 1,000,000 distinct CDR3 sequences, with about 48% observed a single time. Germline V CDR1 and CDR2: LGHDT, YNNKEL (reference sequence). The J segment lost 3 bases and the V segment lost 0 bases, leaving 5 bases of the junction unmatched. This CDR3 is built from 16 residues.

The source is a man younger than 40 in good health. Material for sequencing was blood. This chain links TRBV3-1 with TRBJ2-1, with 7 bases lining up with TRBD1. The CDR3 region is CASSQEGGSGYNEQFF. The CDR3 DNA follows: TGTGCCAGCAGCCAAGAAGGGGGCAGTGGCTACAATGAGCAGTTCTTC.